The source of this T cell receptor beta chain is a study of blood T cells in healthy people across ages. This CDR3 is 14 amino acids long. V shed 4 bases and J 6 bases; nucleotides not matched to a gene: 3. From germline, CDR1 is SNHLY and CDR2 FYNNEI. This clonotype was seen repeatedly, ten times or more. Its cognate antigen is unknown. Next came a second PCR, run for about 7 to 12 cycles, which used a sample-barcoded 5' primer along with a J-beta primer mix. Each cDNA molecule, via a template-switch adaptor with 12 random nucleotides, was tagged. TCRdb processed the 5' RACE reads anew with MiXCR; each CDR3 protein has one entry. Seen here are about 1.7 million distinct CDR3 sequences, 28% observed once, and the top ten hold about 7.7%. Samples each yielded at least 5 micrograms of total RNA. Study-level points and caveats: The authors considered diversity estimates from one million T cells to be underestimates. Whereas aged donors had fewer naive CD4+ cells, long-lived donors had more of them and higher diversity.

Input material: blood. The receptor was derived from a woman aged 25-40 years in good health. The genes are TRBV2 and TRBJ2-1; 10 bases align to TRBD2. The CDR3 loop is CASSGASGGNEQFF. CDR3 bases: TGTGCCAGCAGTGGGGCTAGCGGGGGCAATGAGCAGTTCTTC.